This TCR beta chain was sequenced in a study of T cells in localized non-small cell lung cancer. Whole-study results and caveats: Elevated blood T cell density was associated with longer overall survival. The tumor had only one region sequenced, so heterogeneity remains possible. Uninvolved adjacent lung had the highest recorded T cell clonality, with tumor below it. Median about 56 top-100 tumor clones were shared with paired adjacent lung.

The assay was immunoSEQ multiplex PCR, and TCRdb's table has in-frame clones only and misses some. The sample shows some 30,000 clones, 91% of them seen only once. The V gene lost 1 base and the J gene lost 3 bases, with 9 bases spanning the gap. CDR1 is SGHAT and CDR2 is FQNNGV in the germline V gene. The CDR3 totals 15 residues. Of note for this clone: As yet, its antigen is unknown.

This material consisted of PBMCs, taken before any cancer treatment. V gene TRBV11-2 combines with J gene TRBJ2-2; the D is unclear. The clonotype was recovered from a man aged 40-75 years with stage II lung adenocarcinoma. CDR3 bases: TGTGCCAGCAGCTTAGTCCCGTCTGACACCGGGGAGCTGTTTTTT. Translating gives CASSLVPSDTGELFF.